This TCR beta chain was sequenced for a study of blood T cell repertoires in COVID-19. Study-level background: COVID-19 samples from acute and convalescent phases originated in the United States, Italy and Spain. The analysed material was cDNA or gDNA that came from T cells, B-cell-depleted T cells, or PBMCs.

The CDR3 consists of 16 residues. Looked up from germline, CDR1 is LGHDT and CDR2 is YNNKEL (reference sequence). Study processing details: Reference gene primer amplification gave estimated nucleated cell counts. Clones were sequenced by immunoSEQ multiplex PCR, and TCRdb holds only the in-frame ones, with some missing. V and J calls and clone size follow that table, whereas D and trimming were derived from the DNA. In the table there are around 130,000 clones, under 85% of which are singletons. This clone was seen a single time. Mismatch with germline at one junction end may stem from a read error. The source material was peripheral blood. The chain links TRBV3-1 (or the pseudogene TRBV3-2) to TRBJ2-5; 10 bases fit TRBD2. The source is a man aged 35-49 years with active or convalescent COVID-19. The CDR3: CARSPQSGGAGETQYF. The CDR3 coding sequence is TGTGCCCGCAGCCCTCAGAGCGGGGGGGCGGGGGAGACCCAGTACTTC.